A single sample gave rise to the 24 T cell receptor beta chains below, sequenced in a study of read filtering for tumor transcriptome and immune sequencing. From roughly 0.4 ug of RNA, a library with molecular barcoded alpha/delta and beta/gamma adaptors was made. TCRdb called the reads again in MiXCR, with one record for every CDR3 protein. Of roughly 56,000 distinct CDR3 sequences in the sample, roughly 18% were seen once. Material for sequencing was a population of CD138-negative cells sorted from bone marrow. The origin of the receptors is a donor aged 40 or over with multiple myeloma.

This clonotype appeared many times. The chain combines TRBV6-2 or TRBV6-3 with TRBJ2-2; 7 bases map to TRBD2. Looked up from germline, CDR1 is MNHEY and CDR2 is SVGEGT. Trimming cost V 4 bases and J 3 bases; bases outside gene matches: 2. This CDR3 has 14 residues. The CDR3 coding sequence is TGTGCCAGCAGTTCTACTAGCGACACCGGGGAGCTGTTTTTT. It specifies CASSSTSDTGELFF.

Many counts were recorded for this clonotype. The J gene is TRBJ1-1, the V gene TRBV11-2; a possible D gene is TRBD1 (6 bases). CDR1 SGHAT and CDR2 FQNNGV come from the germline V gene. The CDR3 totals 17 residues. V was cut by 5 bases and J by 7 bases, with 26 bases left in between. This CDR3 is CASSPPAGRGGQNEAFF. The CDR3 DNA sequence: TGTGCCAGCAGCCCTCCTGCAGGGCGAGGGGGGCAGAATGAAGCTTTCTTT.

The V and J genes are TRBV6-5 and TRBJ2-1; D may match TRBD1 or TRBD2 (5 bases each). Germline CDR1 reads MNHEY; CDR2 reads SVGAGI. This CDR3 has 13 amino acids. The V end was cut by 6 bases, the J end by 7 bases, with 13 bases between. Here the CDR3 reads CASRNPGRNEQFF. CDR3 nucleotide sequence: TGTGCCAGCAGGAACCCGGGACGTAATGAGCAGTTCTTC.

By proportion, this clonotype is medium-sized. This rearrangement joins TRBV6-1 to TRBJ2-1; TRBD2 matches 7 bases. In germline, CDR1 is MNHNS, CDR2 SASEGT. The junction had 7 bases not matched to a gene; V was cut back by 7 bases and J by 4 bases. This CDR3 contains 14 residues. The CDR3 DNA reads TGTGCCAGCAACTTTCAAGCGGGGTACAATGAGCAGTTCTTC. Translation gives CASNFQAGYNEQFF.

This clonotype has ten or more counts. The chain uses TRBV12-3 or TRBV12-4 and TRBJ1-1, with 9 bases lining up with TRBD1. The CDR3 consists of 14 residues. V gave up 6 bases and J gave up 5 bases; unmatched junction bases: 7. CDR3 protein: CASSRQGGGTEAFF. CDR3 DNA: TGTGCCAGCAGCCGACAGGGGGGGGGTACTGAAGCTTTCTTT.

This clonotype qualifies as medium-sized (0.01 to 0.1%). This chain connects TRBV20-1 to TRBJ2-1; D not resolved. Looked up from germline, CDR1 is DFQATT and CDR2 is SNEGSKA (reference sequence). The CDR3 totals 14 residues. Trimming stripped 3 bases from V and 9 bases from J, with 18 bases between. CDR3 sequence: CSASRRAAVGEQFF. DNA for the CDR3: TGCAGTGCTAGTAGACGGGCGGCCGTTGGTGAGCAGTTCTTC.

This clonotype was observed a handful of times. The CDR3 bases are TGTGCCAGCAGTCCGACAGGCAAGAACTATGGCTACACCTTC. This gives the protein CASSPTGKNYGYTF. V and J are TRBV6-5 and TRBJ1-2; TRBD1 is a possible D gene (6 bases). This CDR3 is 14 amino acids long. CDR1 MNHEY and CDR2 SVGAGI come from the germline V gene. V was pared by 5 bases and J by 2 bases, with 12 bases between.

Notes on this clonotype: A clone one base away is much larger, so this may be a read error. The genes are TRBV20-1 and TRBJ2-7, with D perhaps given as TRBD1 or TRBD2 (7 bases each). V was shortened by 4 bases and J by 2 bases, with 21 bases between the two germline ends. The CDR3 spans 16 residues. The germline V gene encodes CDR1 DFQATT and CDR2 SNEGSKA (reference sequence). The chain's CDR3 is CSAKDPLQGTTYEQYF. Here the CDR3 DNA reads TGCAGTGCTAAAGATCCCCTACAGGGGACTACCTACGAGCAGTACTTC.

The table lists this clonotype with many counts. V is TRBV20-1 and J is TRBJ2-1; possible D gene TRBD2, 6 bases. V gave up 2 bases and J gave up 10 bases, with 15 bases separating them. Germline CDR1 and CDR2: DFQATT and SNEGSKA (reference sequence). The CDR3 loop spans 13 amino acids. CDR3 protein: CSARQGLAGEQFF. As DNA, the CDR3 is TGCAGTGCTAGACAGGGATTGGCGGGAGAGCAGTTCTTC.

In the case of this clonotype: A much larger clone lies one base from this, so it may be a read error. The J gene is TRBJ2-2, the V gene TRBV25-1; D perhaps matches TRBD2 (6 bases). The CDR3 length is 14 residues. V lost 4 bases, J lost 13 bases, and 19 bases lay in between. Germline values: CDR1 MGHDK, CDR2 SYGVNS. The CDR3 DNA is TGTGCCAGCAGTGGGAGGGTGTCCACCGGGAGGCTGTTTTTT. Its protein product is CASSGRVSTGRLFF. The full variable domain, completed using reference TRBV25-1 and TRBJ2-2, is EADIYQTPRYLVIGTGKKITLECSQTMGHDKMYWYQQDPGMELHLIHYSYGVNSTEKGDLSSESTVSRIRTEHFPLTLESARPSHTSQYLCASSGRVSTGRLFFGEGSRLTVL.

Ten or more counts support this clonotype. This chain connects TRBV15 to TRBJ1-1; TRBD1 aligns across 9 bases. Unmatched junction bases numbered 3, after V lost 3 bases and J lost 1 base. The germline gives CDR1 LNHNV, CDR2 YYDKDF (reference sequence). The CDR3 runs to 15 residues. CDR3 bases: TGTGCCACCAGCAGGGAGACAGGGGGGAACACTGAAGCTTTCTTT. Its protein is CATSRETGGNTEAFF. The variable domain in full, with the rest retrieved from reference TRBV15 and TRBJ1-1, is DAMVIQNPRYQVTQFGKPVTLSCSQTLNHNVMYWYQQKSSQAPKLLFHYYDKDFNNEADTPDNFQSRRPNTSFCFLDIRSPGLGDTAMYLCATSRETGGNTEAFFGQGTRLTVV.

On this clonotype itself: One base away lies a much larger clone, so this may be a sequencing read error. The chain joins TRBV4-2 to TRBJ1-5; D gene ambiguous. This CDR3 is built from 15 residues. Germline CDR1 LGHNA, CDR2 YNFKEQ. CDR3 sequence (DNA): TGTGCCAGCAGCCAAGGTCGGCAAAGCAATCAGCCCCGGCATTTT. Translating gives CASSQGRQSNQPRHF.

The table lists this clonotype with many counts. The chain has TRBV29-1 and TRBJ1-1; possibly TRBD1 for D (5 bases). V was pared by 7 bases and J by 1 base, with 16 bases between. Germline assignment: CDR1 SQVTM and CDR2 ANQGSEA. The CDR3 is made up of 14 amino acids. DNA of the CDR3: TGCAGCGCCCTAAGGGCGGGGCGGAACACTGAAGCTTTCTTT. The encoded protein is CSALRAGRNTEAFF.

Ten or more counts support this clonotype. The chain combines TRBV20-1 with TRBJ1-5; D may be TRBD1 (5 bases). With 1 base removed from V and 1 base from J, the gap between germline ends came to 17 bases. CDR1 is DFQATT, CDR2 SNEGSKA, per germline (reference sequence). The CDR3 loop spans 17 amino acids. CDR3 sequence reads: CSARGRGGGLSNQPQHF. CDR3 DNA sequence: TGCAGTGCTAGAGGTAGGGGCGGGGGTCTCAGCAATCAGCCCCAGCATTTT.

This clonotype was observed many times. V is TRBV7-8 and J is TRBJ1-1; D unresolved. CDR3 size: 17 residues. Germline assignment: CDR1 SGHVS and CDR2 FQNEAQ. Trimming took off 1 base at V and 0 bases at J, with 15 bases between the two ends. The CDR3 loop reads CASSLGTARRMNTEAFF. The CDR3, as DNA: TGTGCCAGCAGCTTAGGTACAGCACGAAGAATGAACACTGAAGCTTTCTTT.

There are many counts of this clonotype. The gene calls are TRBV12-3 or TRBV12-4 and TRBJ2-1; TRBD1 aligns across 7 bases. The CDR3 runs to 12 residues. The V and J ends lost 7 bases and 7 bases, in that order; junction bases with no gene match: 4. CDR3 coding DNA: TGTGCCAGCATGAGGGGGCAGAATGAGCAGTTCTTC. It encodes CASMRGQNEQFF.

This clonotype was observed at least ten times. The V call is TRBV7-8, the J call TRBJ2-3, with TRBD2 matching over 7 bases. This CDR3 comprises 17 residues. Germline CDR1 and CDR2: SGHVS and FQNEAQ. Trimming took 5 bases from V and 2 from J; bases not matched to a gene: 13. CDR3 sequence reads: CASSQRPLAADTDTQYF. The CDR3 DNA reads TGTGCCAGCAGCCAACGCCCCCTAGCGGCCGACACAGATACGCAGTATTTT.

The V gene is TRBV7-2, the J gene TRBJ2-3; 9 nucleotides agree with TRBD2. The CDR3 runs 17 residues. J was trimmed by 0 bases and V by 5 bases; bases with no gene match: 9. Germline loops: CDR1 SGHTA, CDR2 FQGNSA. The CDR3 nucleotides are TGTGCCAGCAGCCCCCTCCTAGCGGGGATCAGCACAGATACGCAGTATTTT. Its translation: CASSPLLAGISTDTQYF.

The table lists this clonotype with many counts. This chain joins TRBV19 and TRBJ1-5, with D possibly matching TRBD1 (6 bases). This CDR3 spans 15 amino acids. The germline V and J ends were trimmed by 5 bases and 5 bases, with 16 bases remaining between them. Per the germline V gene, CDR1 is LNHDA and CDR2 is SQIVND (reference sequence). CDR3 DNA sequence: TGTGCCAGTAGTGATGTAGGGACATCGCATCAGCCCCAGCATTTT. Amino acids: CASSDVGTSHQPQHF.

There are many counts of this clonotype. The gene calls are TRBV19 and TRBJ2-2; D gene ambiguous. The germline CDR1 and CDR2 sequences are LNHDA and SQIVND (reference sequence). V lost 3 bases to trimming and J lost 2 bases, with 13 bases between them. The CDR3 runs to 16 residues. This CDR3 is CASSMVGQVNTGELFF. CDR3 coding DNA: TGTGCCAGTAGTATGGTGGGCCAGGTCAACACCGGGGAGCTGTTTTTT.

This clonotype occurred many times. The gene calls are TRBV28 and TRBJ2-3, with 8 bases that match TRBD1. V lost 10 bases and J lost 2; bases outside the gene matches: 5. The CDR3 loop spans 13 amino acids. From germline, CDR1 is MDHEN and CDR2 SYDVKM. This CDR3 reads CAITGQVTDTQYF. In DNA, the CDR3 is TGTGCCATCACGGGACAGGTCACAGATACGCAGTATTTT.

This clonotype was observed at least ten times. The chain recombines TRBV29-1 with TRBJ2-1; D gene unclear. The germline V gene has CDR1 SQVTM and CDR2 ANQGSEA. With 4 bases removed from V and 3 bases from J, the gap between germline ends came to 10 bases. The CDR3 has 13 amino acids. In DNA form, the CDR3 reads TGCAGCGTTGCCCCGGCCAGCTACAATGAGCAGTTCTTC. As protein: CSVAPASYNEQFF.

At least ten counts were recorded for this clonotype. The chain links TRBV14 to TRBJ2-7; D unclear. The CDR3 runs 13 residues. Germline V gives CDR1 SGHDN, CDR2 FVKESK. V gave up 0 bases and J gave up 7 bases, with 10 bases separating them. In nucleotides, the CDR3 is TGTGCCAGCAGCCAAGAGGGGTTGGGGGAGCAGTACTTC. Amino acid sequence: CASSQEGLGEQYF.

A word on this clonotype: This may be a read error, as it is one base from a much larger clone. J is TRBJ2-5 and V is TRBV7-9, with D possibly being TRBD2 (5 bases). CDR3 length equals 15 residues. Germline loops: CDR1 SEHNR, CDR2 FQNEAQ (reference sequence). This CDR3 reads CAGSLDYNYQETQYF. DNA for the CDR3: TGTGCCGGCAGCTTAGACTACAACTATCAAGAGACCCAGTACTTC.